This T cell receptor (beta chain) was identified during a study of blood T cell repertoires in COVID-19. Profiled with immunoSEQ multiplex PCR; TCRdb holds only in-frame clones, not every one. The sample has around 200,000 clones; approximately 85% are singletons. Sequencing used peripheral blood. The sequence was collected from a human donor with active or convalescent COVID-19. The donor label of this sample is uncertain.

The CDR3 sequence is CASSPAGSRGYTF. CDR3 DNA: TGTGCCAGCAGTCCGGCGGGCAGCAGGGGCTACACCTTC. The rearrangement uses TRBV6-2 or TRBV6-3 and TRBJ1-2; no clear D gene. Germline CDR1 reads MNHEY; CDR2 reads SVGEGT. The CDR3 has 13 residues. V lost 5 bases to trimming and J lost 8 bases, with 15 bases between them.